This T cell receptor (beta chain) was sequenced for a study of response to subunit inactivated influenza vaccine. Germline CDR1 is LNHNV and CDR2 is YYDKDF (reference sequence). Trimming at V came to 3 bases and at J to 8 bases, leaving 7 bases not matched to a gene. The CDR3 consists of 14 residues. With regard to this clonotype: Its specificity is unknown.

Study-wide findings and caveats: With each seasonal influenza vaccination, the authors suggested, few new T cells are recruited.

From the RT-PCR reads, TCRdb called clonotypes with MiXCR, one entry per CDR3 protein. This sample has 550,000 to 650,000 distinct CDR3 sequences, with 12% found just once. The receptor comes from a man aged 45-60 years who received an inactivated influenza vaccine. V is TRBV15 and J is TRBJ2-1, with TRBD2 identical over 7 bases. This material consisted of PBMCs from blood, taken on the day of vaccination. CDR3 in DNA: TGTGCCACCAGCAGGGTGGCGGGGGTGGATGAGCAGTTCTTC. Protein product: CATSRVAGVDEQFF.